The table lists the clone carrying this T cell receptor (beta chain) with a count of one. Its antigen is currently unknown. This CDR3 has 16 residues. CDR1 is LGHNA and CDR2 is YSLEER in the germline V gene. The junction had 3 bases not matched to a gene; V was cut back by 4 bases and J by 2 bases. The protocol was immunoSEQ multiplex PCR, while the TCRdb copy is restricted to in-frame clones and leaves out a portion. The sample yields some 54,000 clones, around four fifths seen once. This sample was included in a study of a mutant IDH1 vaccine in newly diagnosed glioma. Study at large: Visit V13 took place at week 47, and visit V12 happened at week 35.

Specified time point: week 35, safety follow-up. Every vaccine dose comprised 300 ug of mutant IDH1 20-mer peptide plus topical imiquimod. Study-wide points: Across multiple MHC alleles, 80% to 95% of patients had vaccine-induced responses.

This chain uses TRBV4-3 with TRBJ2-6; TRBD2 aligns across 9 bases. The origin of this receptor is a young woman with glioma. The sequenced sample was PBMCs, obtained from a glioma patient whose treatment included an IDH1 peptide vaccine. The CDR3 DNA follows: TGCGCCAGCAGCCCTAGCGGGGTAACTGGGGCCAACGTCCTGACTTTC. Translated: CASSPSGVTGANVLTF.